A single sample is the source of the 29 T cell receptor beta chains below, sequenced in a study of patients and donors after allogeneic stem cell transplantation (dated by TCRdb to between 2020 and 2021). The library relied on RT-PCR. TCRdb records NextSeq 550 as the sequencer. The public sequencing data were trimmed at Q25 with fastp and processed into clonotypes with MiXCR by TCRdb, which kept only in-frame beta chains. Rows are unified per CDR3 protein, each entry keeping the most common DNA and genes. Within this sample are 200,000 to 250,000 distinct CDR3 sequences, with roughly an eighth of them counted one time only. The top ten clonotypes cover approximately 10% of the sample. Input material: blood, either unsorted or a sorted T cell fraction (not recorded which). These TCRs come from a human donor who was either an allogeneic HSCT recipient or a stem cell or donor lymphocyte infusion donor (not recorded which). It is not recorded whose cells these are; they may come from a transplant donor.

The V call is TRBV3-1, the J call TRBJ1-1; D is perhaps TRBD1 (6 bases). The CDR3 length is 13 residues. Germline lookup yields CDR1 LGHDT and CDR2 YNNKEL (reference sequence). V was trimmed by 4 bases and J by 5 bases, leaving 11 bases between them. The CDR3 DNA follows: TGTGCCAGCAGCCCTATCAGGGGAACTGAAGCTTTCTTT. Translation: CASSPIRGTEAFF.

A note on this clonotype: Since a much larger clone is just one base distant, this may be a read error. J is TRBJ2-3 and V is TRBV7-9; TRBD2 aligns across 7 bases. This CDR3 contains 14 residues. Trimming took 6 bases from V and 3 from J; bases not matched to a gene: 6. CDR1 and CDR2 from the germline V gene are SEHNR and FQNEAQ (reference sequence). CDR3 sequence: CASRGIAGTDTQYF. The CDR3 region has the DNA TGTGCCAGCAGGGGAATAGCGGGTACAGATACGCAGTATTTT.

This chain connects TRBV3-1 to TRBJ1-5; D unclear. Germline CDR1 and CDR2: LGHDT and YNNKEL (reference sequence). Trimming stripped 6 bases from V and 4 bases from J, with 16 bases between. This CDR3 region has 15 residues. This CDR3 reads CASSLNVQENQPQHF. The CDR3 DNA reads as TGTGCCAGCAGTTTGAACGTCCAGGAGAATCAGCCCCAGCATTTT.

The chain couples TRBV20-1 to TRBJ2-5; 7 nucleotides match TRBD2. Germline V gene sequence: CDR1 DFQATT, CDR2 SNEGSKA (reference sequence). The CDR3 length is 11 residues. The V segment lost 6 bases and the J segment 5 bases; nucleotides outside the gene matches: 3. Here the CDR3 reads CSAWGGETQYF. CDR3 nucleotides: TGCAGTGCGTGGGGGGGGGAGACCCAGTACTTC.

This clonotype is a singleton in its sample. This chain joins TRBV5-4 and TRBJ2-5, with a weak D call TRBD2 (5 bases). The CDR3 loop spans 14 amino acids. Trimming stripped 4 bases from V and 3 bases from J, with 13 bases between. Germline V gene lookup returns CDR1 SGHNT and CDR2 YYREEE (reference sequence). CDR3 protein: CASSARTFKETQYF. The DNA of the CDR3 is TGTGCCAGCAGCGCGAGGACTTTTAAAGAGACCCAGTACTTC.

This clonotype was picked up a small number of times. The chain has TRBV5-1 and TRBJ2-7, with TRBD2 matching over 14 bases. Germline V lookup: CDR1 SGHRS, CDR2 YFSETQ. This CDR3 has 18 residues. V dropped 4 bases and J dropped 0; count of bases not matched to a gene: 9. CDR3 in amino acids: CASSLRTSGGSFSYEQYF. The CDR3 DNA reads TGCGCCAGCAGCCTACGGACTAGCGGGGGGTCATTCTCCTACGAGCAGTACTTC. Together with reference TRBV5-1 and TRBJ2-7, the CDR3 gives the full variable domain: KAGVTQTPRYLIKTRGQQVTLSCSPISGHRSVSWYQQTPGQGLQFLFEYFSETQRNKGNFPGRFSGRQFSNSRSEMNVSTLELGDSALYLCASSLRTSGGSFSYEQYFGPGTRLTVT.

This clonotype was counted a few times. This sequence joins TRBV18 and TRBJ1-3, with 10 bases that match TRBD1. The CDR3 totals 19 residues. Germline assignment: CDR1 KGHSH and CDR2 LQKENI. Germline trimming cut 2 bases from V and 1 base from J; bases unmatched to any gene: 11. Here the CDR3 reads CASSPIAGTGALSGNTIYF. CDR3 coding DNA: TGTGCCAGCTCACCAATCGCCGGGACAGGGGCCTTATCTGGAAACACCATATATTTT.

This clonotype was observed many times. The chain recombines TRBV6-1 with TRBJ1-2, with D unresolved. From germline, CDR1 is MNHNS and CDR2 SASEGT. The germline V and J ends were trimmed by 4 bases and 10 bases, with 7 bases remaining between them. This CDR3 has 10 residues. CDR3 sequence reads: CASSARVYTF. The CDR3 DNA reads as TGTGCCAGCAGTGCTCGGGTCTACACCTTC.

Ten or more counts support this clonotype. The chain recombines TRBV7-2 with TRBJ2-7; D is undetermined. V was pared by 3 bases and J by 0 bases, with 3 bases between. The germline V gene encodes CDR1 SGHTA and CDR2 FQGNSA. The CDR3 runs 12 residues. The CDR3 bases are TGTGCCAGCAGCTTGACCTCCTACGAGCAGTACTTC. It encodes CASSLTSYEQYF.

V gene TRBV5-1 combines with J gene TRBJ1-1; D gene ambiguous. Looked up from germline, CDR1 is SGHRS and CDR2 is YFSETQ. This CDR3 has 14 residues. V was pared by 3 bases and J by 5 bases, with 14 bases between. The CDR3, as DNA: TGCGCCAGCAGCTCTTTACCAGGAAGTACTGAAGCTTTCTTT. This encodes CASSSLPGSTEAFF.

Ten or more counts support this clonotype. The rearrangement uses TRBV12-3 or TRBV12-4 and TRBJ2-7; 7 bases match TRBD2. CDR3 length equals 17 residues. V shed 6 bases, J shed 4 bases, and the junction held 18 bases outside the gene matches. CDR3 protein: CASSPIGVGGSPYEQYF. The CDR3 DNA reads TGTGCCAGCAGCCCTATCGGAGTGGGAGGGTCCCCATACGAGCAGTACTTC.

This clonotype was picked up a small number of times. The CDR3 here is CSARGDRRGYSYEQYF. The CDR3 bases are TGCAGTGCTAGAGGGGATCGGCGGGGCTACTCCTACGAGCAGTACTTC. This chain connects TRBV20-1 to TRBJ2-7; TRBD2 might be the D (6 bases). Germline assignment: CDR1 DFQATT and CDR2 SNEGSKA (reference sequence). Trimming removed 1 base at V and 0 bases at J, with 16 bases between. The CDR3 runs to 16 residues.

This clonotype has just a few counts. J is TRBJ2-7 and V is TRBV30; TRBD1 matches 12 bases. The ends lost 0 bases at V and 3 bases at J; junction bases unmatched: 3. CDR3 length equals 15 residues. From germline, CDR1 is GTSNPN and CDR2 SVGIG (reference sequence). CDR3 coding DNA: TGTGCCTGGAGTGTACGGGACAGGGGGCTCTACGAGCAGTACTTC. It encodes CAWSVRDRGLYEQYF. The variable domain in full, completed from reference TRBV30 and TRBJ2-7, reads SQTIHQWPATLVQPVGSPLSLECTVEGTSNPNLYWYRQAAGRGLQLLFYSVGIGQISSEVPQNLSASRPQDRQFILSSKKLLLSDSGFYLCAWSVRDRGLYEQYFGPGTRLTVT.

CDR3 coding DNA: TGTGCCAGCAGCCAGAACGGACAGGATGAAGAGACCCAGTACTTC. The encoded protein is CASSQNGQDEETQYF. This chain connects TRBV7-3 to TRBJ2-5; the match to TRBD1 covers 7 bases. The CDR3 is 15 amino acids. The trim removed 5 bases at V and 3 bases at J, leaving 9 bases unmatched. Germline assignment: CDR1 SGHTA and CDR2 FQGTGA.

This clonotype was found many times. CDR3 sequence reads: CASSFRQGGGYTF. The CDR3 nucleotides are TGTGCCAGCAGTTTCCGACAGGGAGGTGGCTACACCTTC. The chain carries TRBV27 and TRBJ1-2; 7 bases fit TRBD1. Germline trimming cut 3 bases from V and 7 bases from J; bases unmatched to any gene: 5. This CDR3 is built from 13 residues. Germline CDR1 and CDR2: MNHEY and SMNVEV (reference sequence).

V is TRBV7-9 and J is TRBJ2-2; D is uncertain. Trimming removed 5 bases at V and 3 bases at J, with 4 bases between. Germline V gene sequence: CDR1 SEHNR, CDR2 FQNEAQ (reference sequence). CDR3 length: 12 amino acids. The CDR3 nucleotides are TGTGCCAGCAGCCTATACACCGGGGAGCTGTTTTTT. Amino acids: CASSLYTGELFF. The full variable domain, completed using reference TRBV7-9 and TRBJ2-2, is DTGVSQNPRHKITKRGQNVTFRCDPISEHNRLYWYRQTLGQGPEFLTYFQNEAQLEKSRLLSDRFSAERPKGSFSTLEIQRTEQGDSAMYLCASSLYTGELFFGEGSRLTVL.

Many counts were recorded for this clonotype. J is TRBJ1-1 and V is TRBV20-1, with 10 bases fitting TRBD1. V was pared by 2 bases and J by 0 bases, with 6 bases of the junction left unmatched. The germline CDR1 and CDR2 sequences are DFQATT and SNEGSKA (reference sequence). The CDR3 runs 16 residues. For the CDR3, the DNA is TGCAGTGCTAGACCCGGGACAGGGGTCATGAACACTGAAGCTTTCTTT. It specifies CSARPGTGVMNTEAFF.

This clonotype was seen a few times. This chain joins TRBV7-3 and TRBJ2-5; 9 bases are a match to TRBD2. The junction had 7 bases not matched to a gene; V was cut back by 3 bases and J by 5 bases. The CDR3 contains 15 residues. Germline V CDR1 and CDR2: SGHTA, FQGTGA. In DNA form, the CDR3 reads TGTGCCAGCAGCTTCCATAGCGGGAGTTTGGAGACCCAGTACTTC. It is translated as CASSFHSGSLETQYF.

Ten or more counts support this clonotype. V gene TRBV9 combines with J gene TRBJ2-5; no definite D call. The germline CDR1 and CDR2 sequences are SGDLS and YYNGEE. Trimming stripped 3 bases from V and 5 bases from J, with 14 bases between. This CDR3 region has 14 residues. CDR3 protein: CASSASSRSETQYF. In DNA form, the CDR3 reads TGTGCCAGCAGCGCAAGCTCCCGATCGGAGACCCAGTACTTC.

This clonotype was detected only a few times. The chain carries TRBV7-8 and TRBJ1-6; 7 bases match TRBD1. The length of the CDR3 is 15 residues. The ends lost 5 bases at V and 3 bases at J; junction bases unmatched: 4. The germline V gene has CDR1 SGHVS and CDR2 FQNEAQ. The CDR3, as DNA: TGTGCCAGCAGCCCGGACAGGCTCTATAATTCACCCCTCCACTTT. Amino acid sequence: CASSPDRLYNSPLHF.

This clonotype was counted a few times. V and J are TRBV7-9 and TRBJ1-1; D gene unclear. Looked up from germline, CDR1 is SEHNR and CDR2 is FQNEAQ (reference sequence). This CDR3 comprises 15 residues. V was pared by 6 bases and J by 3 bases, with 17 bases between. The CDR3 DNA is TGTGCCAGCAGTTTTACACCCGTTCGGGACACTGAAGCTTTCTTT. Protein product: CASSFTPVRDTEAFF.

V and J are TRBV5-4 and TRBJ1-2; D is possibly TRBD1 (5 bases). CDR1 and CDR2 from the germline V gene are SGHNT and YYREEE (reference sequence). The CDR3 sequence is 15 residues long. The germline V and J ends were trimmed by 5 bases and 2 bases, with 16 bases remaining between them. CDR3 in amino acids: CASSSDSHTNYGYTF. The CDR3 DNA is TGTGCCAGCAGTTCCGACAGCCATACCAACTATGGCTACACCTTC.

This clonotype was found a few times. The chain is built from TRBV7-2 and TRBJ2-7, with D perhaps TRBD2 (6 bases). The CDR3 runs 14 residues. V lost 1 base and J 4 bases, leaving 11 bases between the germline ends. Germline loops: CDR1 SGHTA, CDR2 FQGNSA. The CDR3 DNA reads TGTGCCAGCAGCTTAGTCCCTGGGAGGTACGAGCAGTACTTC. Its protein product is CASSLVPGRYEQYF.

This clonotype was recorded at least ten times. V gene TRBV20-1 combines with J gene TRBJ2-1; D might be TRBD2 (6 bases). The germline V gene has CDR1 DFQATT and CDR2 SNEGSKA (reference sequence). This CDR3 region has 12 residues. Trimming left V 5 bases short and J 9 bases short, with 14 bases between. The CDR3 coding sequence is TGCAGTGCTCTGACTAGGCGGGGTGAGCAGTTCTTC. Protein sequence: CSALTRRGEQFF.

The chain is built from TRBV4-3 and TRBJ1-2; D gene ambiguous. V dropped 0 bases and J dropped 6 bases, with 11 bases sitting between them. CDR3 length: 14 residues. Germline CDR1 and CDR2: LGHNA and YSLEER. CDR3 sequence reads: CASSQDIGRDGYTF. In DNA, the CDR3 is TGCGCCAGCAGCCAAGATATCGGGAGGGATGGCTACACCTTC.

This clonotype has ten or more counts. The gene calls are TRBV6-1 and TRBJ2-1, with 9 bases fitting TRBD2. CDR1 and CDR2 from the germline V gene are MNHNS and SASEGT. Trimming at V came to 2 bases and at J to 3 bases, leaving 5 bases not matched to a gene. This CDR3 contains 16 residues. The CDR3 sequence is CASSELTSGIYNEQFF. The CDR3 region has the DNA TGTGCCAGCAGTGAATTGACTAGCGGCATCTACAATGAGCAGTTCTTC.

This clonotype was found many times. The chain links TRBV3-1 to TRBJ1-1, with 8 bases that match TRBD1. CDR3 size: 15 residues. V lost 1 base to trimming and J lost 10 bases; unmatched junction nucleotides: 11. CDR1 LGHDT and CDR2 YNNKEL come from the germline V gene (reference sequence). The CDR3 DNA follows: TGTGCCAGCAGCCAAGGTATAACGACAGGGGATGGAGCTTTCTTT. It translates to CASSQGITTGDGAFF.

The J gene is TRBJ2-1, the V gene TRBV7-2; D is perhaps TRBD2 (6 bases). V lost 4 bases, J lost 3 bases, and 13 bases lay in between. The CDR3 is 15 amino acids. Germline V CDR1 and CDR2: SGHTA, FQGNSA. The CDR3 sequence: CASSSRDFDYNEQFF. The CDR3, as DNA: TGTGCCAGCAGCTCCCGGGACTTCGACTACAATGAGCAGTTCTTC.

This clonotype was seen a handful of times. The CDR3 DNA follows: TGTGCCACCAGTGAGGGAGCGAACTATGGCTACACCTTC. The encoded protein is CATSEGANYGYTF. The chain uses TRBV24-1 and TRBJ1-2; D is unresolved. Germline-derived CDR1 and CDR2 are KGHDR and SFDVKD. The CDR3 loop spans 13 amino acids. V was pared by 4 bases and J by 2 bases, with 7 bases between.